This T cell receptor (beta chain) was captured by sequencing in a study of shared clonotypes between healthy human individuals. Each PCR replicate run on unsorted PBMC took in 300 to 350 ng DNA, some 28,000 T cell genomes. Ten immunoSEQ deep assay plates held the unsorted PBMC DNA. Using immunoSEQ multiplex PCR, the repertoire was profiled, and TCRdb retains in-frame clones only, with some absent. The sample holds about half a million clones; around 85% are singletons and the top ten take about an eighth. With regard to this clone: The antigen is not known.

Findings and caveats of the study: An anticipated effect of sequencing depth on clonotype sharing among donors was recognized.

The CDR3 is made up of 13 amino acids. V shed 0 bases and J shed 11 bases, with 13 bases lying between them. Per the germline V gene, CDR1 is ENHRY and CDR2 is SYGVKD. The sequencing input was PBMCs. The rearrangement links TRBV10-3 to TRBJ1-1; no clear D. The source is a woman in her thirties or forties in good health. Some clones in this sample may be carry-over from other donors' samples. CDR3 bases: TGTGCCATCAGTGAGTCGGCGGACCGGGCGGCTTTCTTT. As protein: CAISESADRAAFF.